Given below is one TCR beta chain in context. Its antigen is unidentified. Each diagnosis was grounded in clinical symptoms, serum thyroxine and TRAb, thyroid ultrasound, and orbital computed tomography. Using more than 7.5 ml of fresh peripheral blood, PBMCs were prepared. These data belong to a study of T cells in Graves' hyperthyroidism and ophthalmopathy. Across the study: Before treatment of any kind, peripheral blood was taken at initial diagnosis. General observations from the study: Most thyroid-expanded clonotypes above 0.001 were also found in blood.

RNA transcripts gave rise to amplified TCR beta CDR3 regions. The HTBI primer set drove a first-round RT-PCR of the TCR CDR3. TCRdb analysed the multiplex PCR reads with MiXCR anew, one entry per CDR3 protein. The sample includes hundreds of thousands of distinct CDR3 sequences, about two fifths of them seen just once. The CDR3 sequence is 14 residues long. CDR1 and CDR2 (germline): SNHLY, FYNNEI. V gave up 5 bases and J gave up 7 bases; unmatched junction bases: 4. Source material: blood. The origin of this receptor is a man younger than 35 with Graves' hyperthyroidism. The V call is TRBV2, the J call TRBJ2-5, with 13 positions matching TRBD2. This CDR3 reads CASSSRLAGGTQYF. CDR3 nucleotide sequence: TGTGCCAGCAGTTCCAGACTAGCGGGGGGGACCCAGTACTTC.